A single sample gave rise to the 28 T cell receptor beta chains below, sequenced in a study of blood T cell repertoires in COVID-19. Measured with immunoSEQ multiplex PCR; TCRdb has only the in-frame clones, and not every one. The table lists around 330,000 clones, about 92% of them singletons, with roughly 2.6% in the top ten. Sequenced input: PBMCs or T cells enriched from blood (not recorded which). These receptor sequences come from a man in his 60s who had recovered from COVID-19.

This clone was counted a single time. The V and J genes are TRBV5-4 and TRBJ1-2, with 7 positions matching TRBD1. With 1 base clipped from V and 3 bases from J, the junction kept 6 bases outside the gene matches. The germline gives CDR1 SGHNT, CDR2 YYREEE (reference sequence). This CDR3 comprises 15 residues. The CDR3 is CASSLLGQHYYGYTF. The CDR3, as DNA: TGTGCCAGCAGCTTGCTGGGACAGCACTACTATGGCTACACCTTC.

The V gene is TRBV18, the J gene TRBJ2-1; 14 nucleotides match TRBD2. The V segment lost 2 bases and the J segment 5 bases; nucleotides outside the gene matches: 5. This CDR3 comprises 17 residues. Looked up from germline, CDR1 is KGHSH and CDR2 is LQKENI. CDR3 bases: TGTGCCAGCTCACCAGGGACTAGCGGGGGTTTAAACAATGAGCAGTTCTTC. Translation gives CASSPGTSGGLNNEQFF.

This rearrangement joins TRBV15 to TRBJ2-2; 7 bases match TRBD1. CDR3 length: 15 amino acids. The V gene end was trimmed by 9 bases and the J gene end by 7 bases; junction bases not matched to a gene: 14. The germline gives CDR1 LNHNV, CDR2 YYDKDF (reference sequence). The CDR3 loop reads CATRGNRGKGGELFF. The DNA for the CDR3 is TGTGCCACAAGGGGGAACAGGGGAAAGGGCGGGGAGCTGTTTTTT.

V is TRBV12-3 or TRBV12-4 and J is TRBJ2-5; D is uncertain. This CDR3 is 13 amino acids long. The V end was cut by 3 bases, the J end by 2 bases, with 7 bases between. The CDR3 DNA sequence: TGTGCCAGCAGTTTCGGCAGGCAAGAGACCCAGTACTTC. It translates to CASSFGRQETQYF.

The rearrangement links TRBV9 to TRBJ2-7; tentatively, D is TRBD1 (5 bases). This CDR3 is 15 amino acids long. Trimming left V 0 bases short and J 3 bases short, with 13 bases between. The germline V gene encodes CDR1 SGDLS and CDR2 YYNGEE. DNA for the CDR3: TGTGCCAGCAGCGTAGCAGGGATGGGGAACTACGAGCAGTACTTC. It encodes CASSVAGMGNYEQYF. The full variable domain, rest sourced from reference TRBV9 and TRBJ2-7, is DSGVTQTPKHLITATGQRVTLRCSPRSGDLSVYWYQQSLDQGLQFLIQYYNGEERAKGNILERFSAQQFPDLHSELNLSSLELGDSALYFCASSVAGMGNYEQYFGPGTRLTVT.

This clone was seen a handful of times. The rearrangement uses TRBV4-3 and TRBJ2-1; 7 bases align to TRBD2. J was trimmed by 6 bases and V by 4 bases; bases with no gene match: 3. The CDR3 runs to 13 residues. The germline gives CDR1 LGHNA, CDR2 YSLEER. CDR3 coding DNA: TGCGCCAGCAGCCCTGGGGGGGGCAATGAGCAGTTCTTC. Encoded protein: CASSPGGGNEQFF.

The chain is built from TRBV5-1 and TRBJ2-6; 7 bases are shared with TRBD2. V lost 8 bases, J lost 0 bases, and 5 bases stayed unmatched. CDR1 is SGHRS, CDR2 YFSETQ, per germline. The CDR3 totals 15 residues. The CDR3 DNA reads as TGCGCCAGTAAGCGGGGAAGCTCTGGGGCCAACGTCCTGACTTTC. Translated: CASKRGSSGANVLTF. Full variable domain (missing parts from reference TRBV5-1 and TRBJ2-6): KAGVTQTPRYLIKTRGQQVTLSCSPISGHRSVSWYQQTPGQGLQFLFEYFSETQRNKGNFPGRFSGRQFSNSRSEMNVSTLELGDSALYLCASKRGSSGANVLTFGAGSRLTVL.

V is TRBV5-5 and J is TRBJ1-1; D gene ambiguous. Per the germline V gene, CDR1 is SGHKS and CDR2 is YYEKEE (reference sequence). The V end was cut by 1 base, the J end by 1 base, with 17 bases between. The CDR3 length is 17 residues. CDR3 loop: CASSLTIPGGGNTEAFF. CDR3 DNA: TGTGCCAGCAGCTTGACCATACCGGGAGGCGGGAACACTGAAGCTTTCTTT.

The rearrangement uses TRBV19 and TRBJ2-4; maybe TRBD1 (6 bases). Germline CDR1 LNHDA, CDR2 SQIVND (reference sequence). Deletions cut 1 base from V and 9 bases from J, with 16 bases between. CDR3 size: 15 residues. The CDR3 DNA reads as TGTGCCAGTAGTATAGTTGGACAGTCATTAGGCATTCAGTACTTC. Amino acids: CASSIVGQSLGIQYF.

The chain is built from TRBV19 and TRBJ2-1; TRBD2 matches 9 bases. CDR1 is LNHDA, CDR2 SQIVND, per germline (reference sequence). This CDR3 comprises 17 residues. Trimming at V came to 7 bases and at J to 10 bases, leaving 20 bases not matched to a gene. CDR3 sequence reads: CASKARSGTSSIGEQFF. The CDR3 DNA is TGTGCCAGTAAGGCTAGGTCGGGGACTAGCTCCATAGGAGAGCAGTTCTTC. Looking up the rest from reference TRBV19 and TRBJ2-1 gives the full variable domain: DGGITQSPKYLFRKEGQNVTLSCEQNLNHDAMYWYRQDPGQGLRLIYYSQIVNDFQKGDIAEGYSVSREKKESFPLTVTSAQKNPTAFYLCASKARSGTSSIGEQFFGPGTRLTVL.

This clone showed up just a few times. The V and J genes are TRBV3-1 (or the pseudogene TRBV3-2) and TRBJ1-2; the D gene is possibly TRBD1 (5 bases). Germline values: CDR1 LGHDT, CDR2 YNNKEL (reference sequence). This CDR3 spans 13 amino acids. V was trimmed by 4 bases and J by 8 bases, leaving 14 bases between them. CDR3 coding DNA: TGTGCCAGCAGCCGAGACGGGGGTTCGGGCTACACCTTC. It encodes CASSRDGGSGYTF.

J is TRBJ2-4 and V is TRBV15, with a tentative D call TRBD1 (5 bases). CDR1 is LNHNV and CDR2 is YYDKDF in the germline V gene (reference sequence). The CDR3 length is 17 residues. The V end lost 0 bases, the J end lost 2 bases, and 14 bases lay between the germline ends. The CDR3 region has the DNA TGTGCCACCAGCAGAGAGAAGGGGCGGATGACCAAAAACATTCAGTACTTC. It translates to CATSREKGRMTKNIQYF. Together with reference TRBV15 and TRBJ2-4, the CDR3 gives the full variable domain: DAMVIQNPRYQVTQFGKPVTLSCSQTLNHNVMYWYQQKSSQAPKLLFHYYDKDFNNEADTPDNFQSRRPNTSFCFLDIRSPGLGDTAMYLCATSREKGRMTKNIQYFGAGTRLSVL.

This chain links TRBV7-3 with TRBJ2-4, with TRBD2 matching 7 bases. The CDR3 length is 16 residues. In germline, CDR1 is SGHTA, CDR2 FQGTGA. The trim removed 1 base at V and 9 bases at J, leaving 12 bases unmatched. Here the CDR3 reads CASSLNGGELASIQYF. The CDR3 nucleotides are TGTGCCAGCAGCTTAAATGGGGGGGAGCTAGCCTCCATTCAGTACTTC.

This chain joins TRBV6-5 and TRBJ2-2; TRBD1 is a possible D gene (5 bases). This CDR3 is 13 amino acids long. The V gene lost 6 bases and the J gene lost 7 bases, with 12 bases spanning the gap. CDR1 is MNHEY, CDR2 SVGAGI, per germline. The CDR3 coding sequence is TGTGCCAGCAGCCAGGGCCCCGGCGGGGAGCTGTTTTTT. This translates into CASSQGPGGELFF.

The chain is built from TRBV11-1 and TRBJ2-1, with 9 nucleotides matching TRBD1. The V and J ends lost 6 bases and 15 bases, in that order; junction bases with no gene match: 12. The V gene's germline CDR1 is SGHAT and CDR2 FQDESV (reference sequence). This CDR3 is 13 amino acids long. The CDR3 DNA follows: TGTGCCAGCAGTTTTTCAATGACAGGGGGTTTGTTCTTC. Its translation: CASSFSMTGGLFF.

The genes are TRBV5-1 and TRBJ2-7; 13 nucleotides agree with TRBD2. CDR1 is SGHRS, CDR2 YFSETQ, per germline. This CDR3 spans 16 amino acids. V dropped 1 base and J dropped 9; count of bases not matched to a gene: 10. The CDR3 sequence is CASSLPTGTSGTGQYF. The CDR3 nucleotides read TGCGCCAGCAGCTTGCCAACCGGGACTAGCGGGACTGGGCAGTACTTC.

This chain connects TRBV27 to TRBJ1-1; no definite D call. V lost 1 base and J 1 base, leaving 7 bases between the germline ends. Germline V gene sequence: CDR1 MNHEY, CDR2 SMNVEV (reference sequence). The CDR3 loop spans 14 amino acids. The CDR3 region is CASSLFRGNTEAFF. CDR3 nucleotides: TGTGCCAGCAGTTTATTCCGAGGGAACACTGAAGCTTTCTTT.

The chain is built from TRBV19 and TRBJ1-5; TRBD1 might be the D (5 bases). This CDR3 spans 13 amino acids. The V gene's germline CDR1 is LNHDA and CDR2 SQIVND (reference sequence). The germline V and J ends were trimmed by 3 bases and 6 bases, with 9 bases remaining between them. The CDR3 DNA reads TGTGCCAGTAGTATTTCGGGGGTTCAGCCCCAGCATTTT. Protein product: CASSISGVQPQHF.

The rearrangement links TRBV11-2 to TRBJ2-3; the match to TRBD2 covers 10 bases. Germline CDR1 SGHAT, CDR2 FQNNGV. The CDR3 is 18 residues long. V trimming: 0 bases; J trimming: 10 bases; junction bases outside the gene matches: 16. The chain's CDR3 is CASSLDYRLAGGRSAQYF. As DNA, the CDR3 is TGTGCCAGCAGCTTAGACTACCGTTTAGCGGGGGGCCGGTCCGCGCAGTATTTT.

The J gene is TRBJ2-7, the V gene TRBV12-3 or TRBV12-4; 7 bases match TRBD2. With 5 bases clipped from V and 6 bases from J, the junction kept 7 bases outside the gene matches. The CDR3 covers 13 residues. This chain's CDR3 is CASSPSGGREQYF. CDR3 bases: TGTGCCAGCAGTCCCTCGGGGGGTCGCGAGCAGTACTTC.

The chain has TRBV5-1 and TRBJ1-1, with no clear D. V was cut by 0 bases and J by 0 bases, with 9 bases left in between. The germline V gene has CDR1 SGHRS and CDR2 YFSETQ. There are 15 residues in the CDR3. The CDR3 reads CASSLVGHMNTEAFF. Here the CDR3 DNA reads TGCGCCAGCAGCTTGGTTGGTCACATGAACACTGAAGCTTTCTTT.

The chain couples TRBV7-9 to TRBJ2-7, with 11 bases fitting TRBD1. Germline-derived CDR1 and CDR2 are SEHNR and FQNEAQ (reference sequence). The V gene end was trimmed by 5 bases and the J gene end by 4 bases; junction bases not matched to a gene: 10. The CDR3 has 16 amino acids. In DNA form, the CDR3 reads TGTGCCAGCAGCAACCGGGACAGGGGGTTTTCTTACGAGCAGTACTTC. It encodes CASSNRDRGFSYEQYF.

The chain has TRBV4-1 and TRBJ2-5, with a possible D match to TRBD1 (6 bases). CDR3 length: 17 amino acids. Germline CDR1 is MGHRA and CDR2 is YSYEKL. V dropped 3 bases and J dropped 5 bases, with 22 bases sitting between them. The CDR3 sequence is CASSQRRETGSRETQYF. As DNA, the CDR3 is TGCGCCAGCAGCCAGAGGCGTGAAACAGGGTCGCGGGAGACCCAGTACTTC.

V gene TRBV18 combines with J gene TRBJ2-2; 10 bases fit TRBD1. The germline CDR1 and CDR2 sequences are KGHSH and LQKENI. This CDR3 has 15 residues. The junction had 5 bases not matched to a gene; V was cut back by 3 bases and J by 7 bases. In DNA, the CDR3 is TGTGCCAGCTCACCGACAGGGGGCATCAGCGGGGAGCTGTTTTTT. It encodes CASSPTGGISGELFF.

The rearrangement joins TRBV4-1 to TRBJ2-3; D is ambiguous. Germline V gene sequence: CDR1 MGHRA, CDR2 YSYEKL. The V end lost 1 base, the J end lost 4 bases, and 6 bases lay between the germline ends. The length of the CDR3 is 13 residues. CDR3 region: CASSQGGSDTQYF. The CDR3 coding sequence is TGCGCCAGCAGCCAAGGCGGCTCAGATACGCAGTATTTT.

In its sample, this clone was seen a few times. The CDR3 region is CSASPLASGRWETQYF. CDR3 nucleotides: TGCAGTGCTAGTCCCCTAGCTAGCGGGAGATGGGAGACCCAGTACTTC. The chain combines TRBV20-1 with TRBJ2-5; 10 bases are a match to TRBD2. The CDR3 length is 16 residues. After removal of 3 bases from V and 5 bases from J, the junction contained 12 bases not matched to a gene. The germline CDR1 and CDR2 sequences are DFQATT and SNEGSKA (reference sequence).

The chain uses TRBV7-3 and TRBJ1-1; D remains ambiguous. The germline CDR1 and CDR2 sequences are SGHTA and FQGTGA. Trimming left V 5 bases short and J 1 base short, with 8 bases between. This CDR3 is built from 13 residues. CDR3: CASSEHTNTEAFF. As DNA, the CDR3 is TGTGCCAGCAGCGAACACACGAACACTGAAGCTTTCTTT.

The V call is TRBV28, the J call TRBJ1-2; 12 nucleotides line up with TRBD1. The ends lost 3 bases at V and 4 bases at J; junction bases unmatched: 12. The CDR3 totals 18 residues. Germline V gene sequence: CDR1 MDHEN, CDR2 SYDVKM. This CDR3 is CASSFTGTGGPVPYGYTF. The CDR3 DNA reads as TGTGCCAGCAGTTTCACCGGGACAGGGGGCCCCGTCCCCTATGGCTACACCTTC.